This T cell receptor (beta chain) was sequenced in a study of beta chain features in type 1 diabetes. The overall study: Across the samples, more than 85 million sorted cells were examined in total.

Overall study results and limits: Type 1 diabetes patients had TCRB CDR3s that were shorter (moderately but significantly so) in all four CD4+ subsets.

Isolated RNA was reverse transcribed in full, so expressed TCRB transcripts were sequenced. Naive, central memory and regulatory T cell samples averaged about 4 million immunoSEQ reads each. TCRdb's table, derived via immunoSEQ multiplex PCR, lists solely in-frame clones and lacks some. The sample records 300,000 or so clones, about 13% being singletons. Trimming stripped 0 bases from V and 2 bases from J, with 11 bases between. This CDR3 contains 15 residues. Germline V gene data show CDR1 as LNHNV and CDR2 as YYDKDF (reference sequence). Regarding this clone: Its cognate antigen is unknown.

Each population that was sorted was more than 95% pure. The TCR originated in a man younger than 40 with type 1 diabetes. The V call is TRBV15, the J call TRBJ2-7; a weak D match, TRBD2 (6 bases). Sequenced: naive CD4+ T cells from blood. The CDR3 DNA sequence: TGTGCCACCAGCAGAGATCTAGCGACCGCCTACGAGCAGTACTTC. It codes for CATSRDLATAYEQYF.